A few counts support the clone carrying this T cell receptor (beta chain). No antigen is known for it. This record comes from a study of response to subunit inactivated influenza vaccine. Findings and caveats of the study: Authors suggested seasonal influenza vaccinations each recruit few new T cells.

V lost 2 bases and J lost 1, with 9 bases in between. CDR1 and CDR2 from the germline V gene are MNHEY and SMNVEV (reference sequence). The CDR3 spans 15 residues. TCRdb ran MiXCR on the RT-PCR reads and lists one entry per CDR3 protein. Of about 170,000 distinct CDR3 sequences listed, about 11% are singletons. This rearrangement joins TRBV27 to TRBJ1-5; D is ambiguous. The sample consisted of CD8+ T cells sorted from PBMCs, taken 23 months after vaccination. The sequence derives from a man aged 50 to 69 who received an inactivated influenza vaccine. This chain's CDR3 is CASSLGVSSNQPQHF. The CDR3 coding sequence is TGTGCCAGCAGTTTAGGGGTTTCGAGCAATCAGCCCCAGCATTTT.